The 14 T cell receptor beta chains given below trace back to one sample, sequenced in a study of blood T cell repertoires in COVID-19. Sequenced by immunoSEQ multiplex PCR; TCRdb stores in-frame clones only, minus some. The repertoire holds 150,000 to 180,000 clones, around 84% seen once, with more than 7.5% in the top ten. The sample consisted of peripheral blood. The receptors shown here come from a woman aged 50 to 60 with acute or convalescent COVID-19.

This chain uses TRBV5-1 with TRBJ1-1; no clear D. Germline loops: CDR1 SGHRS, CDR2 YFSETQ. The length of the CDR3 is 13 residues. V was cut by 4 bases and J by 3 bases, with 10 bases left in between. The CDR3 loop reads CASSPGLDTEAFF. For the CDR3, the DNA is TGCGCCAGCAGCCCGGGTCTGGACACTGAAGCTTTCTTT.

The table lists this clone with a count of one. The chain uses TRBV5-6 and TRBJ1-4; 7 positions agree with TRBD1. CDR1 is SGHDT and CDR2 is YYEEEE in the germline V gene. The CDR3 extends over 15 amino acids. With V trimmed by 0 bases and J by 7 bases, 6 bases remained unmatched. CDR3 amino acids: CASSLGKGAVEKLFF. The CDR3 DNA reads as TGTGCCAGCAGCTTGGGCAAGGGGGCGGTTGAAAAACTGTTTTTT.

The V call is TRBV27, the J call TRBJ2-7; 8 nucleotides match TRBD2. The CDR3 spans 15 residues. Germline CDR1 and CDR2: MNHEY and SMNVEV (reference sequence). Trimming at V came to 5 bases and at J to 1 base, leaving 7 bases not matched to a gene. The CDR3 region is CASSLTSGPSYEQYF. The CDR3 DNA reads TGTGCCAGCAGTCTAACTAGCGGTCCTTCCTACGAGCAGTACTTC.

The chain carries TRBV7-3 and TRBJ1-1, with 12 nucleotides matching TRBD1. V shed 3 bases and J 4 bases; nucleotides not matched to a gene: 6. This CDR3 comprises 16 residues. Germline V CDR1 and CDR2: SGHTA, FQGTGA. CDR3 bases: TGTGCCAGCAGCTTGGCCGGGACAGGGGGCGGCACTGAAGCTTTCTTT. It codes for CASSLAGTGGGTEAFF.

V is TRBV2 and J is TRBJ1-4; TRBD1 is a possible D gene (5 bases). Germline values: CDR1 SNHLY, CDR2 FYNNEI. The CDR3 totals 11 residues. V was clipped by 3 bases and J by 16 bases, with 12 bases between them. The CDR3 loop reads CASSDRGRQFF. The CDR3 DNA sequence: TGTGCCAGCAGTGATCGGGGGAGGCAGTTTTTT.

In DNA form, the CDR3 reads TGTGCCAGCAGTTTAGGGAGCCTTGAAAAACTGTTTTTT. As protein: CASSLGSLEKLFF. The chain recombines TRBV28 with TRBJ1-4; D call uncertain. Germline lookup yields CDR1 MDHEN and CDR2 SYDVKM. The CDR3 consists of 13 residues. V dropped 2 bases and J dropped 7 bases, with 8 bases sitting between them.

The chain links TRBV11-3 to TRBJ2-3, with 10 bases aligning to TRBD1. CDR1 and CDR2 (germline): SGHNT, YENEEA. V lost 5 bases to trimming and J lost 6 bases; unmatched junction nucleotides: 5. This CDR3 has 14 amino acids. The CDR3 DNA follows: TGTGCCAGCAGCCCCCGACAGGGGGCCGATACGCAGTATTTT. This gives the protein CASSPRQGADTQYF.

This clone appeared a single time. The chain uses TRBV12-3 or TRBV12-4 and TRBJ2-7, with D possibly being TRBD1 (6 bases). The CDR3 is 13 residues long. V lost 3 bases and J lost 8, with 14 bases in between. CDR3 amino acids: CASSLESGDKQYF. In DNA form, the CDR3 reads TGTGCCAGCAGTTTGGAATCAGGGGACAAGCAGTACTTC.

J is TRBJ2-5 and V is TRBV7-2, with TRBD2 matching over 9 bases. The CDR3 contains 14 residues. V shed 4 bases, J shed 9 bases, and the junction held 9 bases outside the gene matches. Germline assignment: CDR1 SGHTA and CDR2 FQGNSA. The chain's CDR3 is CASSWSSGLASQYF. For the CDR3, the DNA is TGTGCCAGCAGCTGGAGCTCGGGACTAGCATCCCAGTACTTC. Variable domain in full (rest from reference TRBV7-2 and TRBJ2-5): GAGVSQSPSNKVTEKGKDVELRCDPISGHTALYWYRQSLGQGLEFLIYFQGNSAPDKSGLPSDRFSAERTGGSVSTLTIQRTQQEDSAVYLCASSWSSGLASQYFGPGTRLLVL.

The rearrangement uses TRBV9 and TRBJ2-5, with TRBD2 as a possible D gene (6 bases). Germline V gene lookup returns CDR1 SGDLS and CDR2 YYNGEE. The CDR3 is made up of 12 amino acids. The CDR3 spells CLGGDLQETQYF. The CDR3 DNA sequence: TGTCTCGGAGGGGACTTACAAGAGACCCAGTACTTC.

The chain has TRBV19 and TRBJ2-3, with a possible D match to TRBD1 (5 bases). Germline V gene lookup returns CDR1 LNHDA and CDR2 SQIVND (reference sequence). V was clipped by 3 bases and J by 0 bases, with 10 bases between them. This CDR3 spans 15 amino acids. The DNA for the CDR3 is TGTGCCAGTAGTATTGTAGGGGTCAGCACAGATACGCAGTATTTT. This gives the protein CASSIVGVSTDTQYF.

The chain recombines TRBV5-1 with TRBJ2-2; 7 bases line up with TRBD1. The germline CDR1 and CDR2 sequences are SGHRS and YFSETQ. The junction had 1 base not matched to a gene; V was cut back by 0 bases and J by 2 bases. The CDR3 extends over 15 amino acids. CDR3 sequence (DNA): TGCGCCAGCAGCTTGGTAGGGGGCAACACCGGGGAGCTGTTTTTT. Translated: CASSLVGGNTGELFF.

This chain joins TRBV6-2 or TRBV6-3 and TRBJ1-2; tentative D call: TRBD1 (6 bases). Per the germline V gene, CDR1 is MNHEY and CDR2 is SVGEGT. Trimming took 5 bases from V and 2 from J, leaving 9 bases between them. CDR3 length: 13 amino acids. In DNA form, the CDR3 reads TGTGCCAGCAGTGGCGACAGGAACTATGGCTACACCTTC. Encoded protein: CASSGDRNYGYTF.

The V and J genes are TRBV20-1 and TRBJ2-6; D not certain. V gave up 6 bases and J gave up 4 bases, with 4 bases separating them. The CDR3 has 11 amino acids. Germline CDR1 DFQATT, CDR2 SNEGSKA (reference sequence). Here the CDR3 reads CSAGGANVLTF. DNA of the CDR3: TGCAGTGCCGGGGGGGCCAACGTCCTGACTTTC.